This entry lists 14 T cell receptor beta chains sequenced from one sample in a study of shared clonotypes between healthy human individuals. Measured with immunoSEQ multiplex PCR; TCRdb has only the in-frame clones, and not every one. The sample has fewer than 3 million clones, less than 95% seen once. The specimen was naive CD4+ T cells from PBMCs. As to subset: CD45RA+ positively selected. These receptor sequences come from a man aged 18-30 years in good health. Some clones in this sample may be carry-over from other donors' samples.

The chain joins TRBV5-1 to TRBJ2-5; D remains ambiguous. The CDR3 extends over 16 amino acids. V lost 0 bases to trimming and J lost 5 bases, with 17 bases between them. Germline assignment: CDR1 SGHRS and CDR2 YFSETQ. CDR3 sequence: CASSLVGGSVGETQYF. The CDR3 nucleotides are TGCGCCAGCAGCTTGGTCGGCGGATCCGTCGGGGAGACCCAGTACTTC. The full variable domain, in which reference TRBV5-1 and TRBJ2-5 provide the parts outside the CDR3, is KAGVTQTPRYLIKTRGQQVTLSCSPISGHRSVSWYQQTPGQGLQFLFEYFSETQRNKGNFPGRFSGRQFSNSRSEMNVSTLELGDSALYLCASSLVGGSVGETQYFGPGTRLLVL.

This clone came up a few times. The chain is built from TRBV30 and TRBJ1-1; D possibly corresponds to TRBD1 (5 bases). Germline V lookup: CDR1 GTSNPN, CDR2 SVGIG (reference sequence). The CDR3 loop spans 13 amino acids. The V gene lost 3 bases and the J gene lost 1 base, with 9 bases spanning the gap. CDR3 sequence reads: CAWSGHRNTEAFF. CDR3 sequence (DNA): TGTGCCTGGAGCGGACACCGGAACACTGAAGCTTTCTTT.

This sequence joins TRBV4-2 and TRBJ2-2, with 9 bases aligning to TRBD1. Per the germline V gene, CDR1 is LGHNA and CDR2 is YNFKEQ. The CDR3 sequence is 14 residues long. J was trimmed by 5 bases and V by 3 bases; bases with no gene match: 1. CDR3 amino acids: CASSHDRGTGELFF. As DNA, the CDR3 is TGTGCCAGCAGCCACGACAGGGGGACCGGGGAGCTGTTTTTT.

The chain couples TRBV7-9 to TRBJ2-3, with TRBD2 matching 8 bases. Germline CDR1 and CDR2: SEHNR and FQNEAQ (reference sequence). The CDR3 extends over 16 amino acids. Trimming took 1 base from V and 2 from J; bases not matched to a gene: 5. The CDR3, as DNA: TGTGCCAGCAGCTTAGTGTCTAGCGGGTACACAGATACGCAGTATTTT. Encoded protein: CASSLVSSGYTDTQYF. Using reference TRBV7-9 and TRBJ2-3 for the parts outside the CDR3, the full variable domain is DTGVSQNPRHKITKRGQNVTFRCDPISEHNRLYWYRQTLGQGPEFLTYFQNEAQLEKSRLLSDRFSAERPKGSFSTLEIQRTEQGDSAMYLCASSLVSSGYTDTQYFGPGTRLTVL.

The CDR3 region is CASGRGTDTQYF. The CDR3, as DNA: TGCGCCAGTGGGCGAGGCACAGATACGCAGTATTTT. The chain has TRBV5-1 and TRBJ2-3; D unclear. The CDR3 extends over 12 amino acids. Germline CDR1 SGHRS, CDR2 YFSETQ. V was pared by 8 bases and J by 1 base, with 8 bases between. The full variable domain, with the rest looked up from reference TRBV5-1 and TRBJ2-3, is KAGVTQTPRYLIKTRGQQVTLSCSPISGHRSVSWYQQTPGQGLQFLFEYFSETQRNKGNFPGRFSGRQFSNSRSEMNVSTLELGDSALYLCASGRGTDTQYFGPGTRLTVL.

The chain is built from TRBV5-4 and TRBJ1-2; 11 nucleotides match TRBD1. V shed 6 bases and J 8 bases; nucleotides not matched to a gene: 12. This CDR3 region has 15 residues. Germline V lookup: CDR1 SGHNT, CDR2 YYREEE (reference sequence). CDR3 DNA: TGTGCCAGCAAACCGGGACAGGGGGGCCCCATAGGCTACACCTTC. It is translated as CASKPGQGGPIGYTF.

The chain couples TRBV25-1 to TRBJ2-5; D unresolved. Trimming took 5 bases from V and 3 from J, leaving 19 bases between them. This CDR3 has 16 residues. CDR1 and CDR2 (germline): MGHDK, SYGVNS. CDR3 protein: CASSPQQFSSKETQYF. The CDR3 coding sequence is TGTGCCAGCAGTCCCCAACAGTTTAGTTCAAAAGAGACCCAGTACTTC.

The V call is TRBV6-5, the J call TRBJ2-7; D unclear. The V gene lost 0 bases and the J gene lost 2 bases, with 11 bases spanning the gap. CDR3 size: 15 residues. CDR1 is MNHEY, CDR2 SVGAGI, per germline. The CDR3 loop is CASSYSVTDAYEQYF. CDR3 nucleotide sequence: TGTGCCAGCAGTTACTCAGTCACGGATGCCTACGAGCAGTACTTC.

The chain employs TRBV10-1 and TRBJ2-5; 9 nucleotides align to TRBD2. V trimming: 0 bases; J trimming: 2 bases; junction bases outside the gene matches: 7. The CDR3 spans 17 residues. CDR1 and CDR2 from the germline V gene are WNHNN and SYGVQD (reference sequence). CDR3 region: CASSESSGSLKQETQYF. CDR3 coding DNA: TGCGCCAGCAGTGAGTCTAGCGGGAGCCTGAAGCAAGAGACCCAGTACTTC.

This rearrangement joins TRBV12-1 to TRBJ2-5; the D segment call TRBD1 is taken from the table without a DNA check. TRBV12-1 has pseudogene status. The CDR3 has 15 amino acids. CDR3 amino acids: CASSFATGGWETQYF. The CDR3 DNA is TGTGCCAGCAGCTTTGCCACAGGGGGCTGGGAGACCCAGTACTTC.

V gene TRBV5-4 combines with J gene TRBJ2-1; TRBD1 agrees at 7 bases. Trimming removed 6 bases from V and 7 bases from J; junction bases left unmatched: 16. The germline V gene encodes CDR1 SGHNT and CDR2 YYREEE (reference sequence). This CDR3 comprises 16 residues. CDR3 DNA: TGTGCCAGCACCCGAGGGGGCCAGGGGAGAGGGAATGAGCAGTTCTTC. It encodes CASTRGGQGRGNEQFF. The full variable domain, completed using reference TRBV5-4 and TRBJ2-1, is ETGVTQSPTHLIKTRGQQVTLRCSSQSGHNTVSWYQQALGQGPQFIFQYYREEENGRGNFPPRFSGLQFPNYSSELNVNALELDDSALYLCASTRGGQGRGNEQFFGPGTRLTVL.

This chain's CDR3 is CASSTVGDSSYGYTF. The DNA for the CDR3 is TGTGCCAGCAGTACCGTGGGGGACAGCAGCTATGGCTACACCTTC. This chain uses TRBV28 with TRBJ1-2; 7 bases agree with TRBD1. Germline-derived CDR1 and CDR2 are MDHEN and SYDVKM. Trimming removed 5 bases from V and 4 bases from J; junction bases left unmatched: 10. This CDR3 is 15 amino acids long.

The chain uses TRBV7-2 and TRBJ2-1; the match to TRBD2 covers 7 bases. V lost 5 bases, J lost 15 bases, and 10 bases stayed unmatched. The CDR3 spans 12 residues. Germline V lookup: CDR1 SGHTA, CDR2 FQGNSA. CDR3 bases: TGTGCCAGCAGCCTTAGCGGGTCAAGATGGTTCTTC. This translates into CASSLSGSRWFF.

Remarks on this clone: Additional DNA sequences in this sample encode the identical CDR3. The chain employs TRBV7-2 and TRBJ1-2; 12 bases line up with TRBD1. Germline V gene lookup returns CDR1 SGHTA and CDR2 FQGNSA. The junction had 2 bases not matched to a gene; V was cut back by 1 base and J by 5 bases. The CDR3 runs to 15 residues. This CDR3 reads CASSLGGQGAYGYTF. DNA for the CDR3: TGTGCCAGCAGCTTAGGGGGACAGGGGGCTTATGGCTACACCTTC.